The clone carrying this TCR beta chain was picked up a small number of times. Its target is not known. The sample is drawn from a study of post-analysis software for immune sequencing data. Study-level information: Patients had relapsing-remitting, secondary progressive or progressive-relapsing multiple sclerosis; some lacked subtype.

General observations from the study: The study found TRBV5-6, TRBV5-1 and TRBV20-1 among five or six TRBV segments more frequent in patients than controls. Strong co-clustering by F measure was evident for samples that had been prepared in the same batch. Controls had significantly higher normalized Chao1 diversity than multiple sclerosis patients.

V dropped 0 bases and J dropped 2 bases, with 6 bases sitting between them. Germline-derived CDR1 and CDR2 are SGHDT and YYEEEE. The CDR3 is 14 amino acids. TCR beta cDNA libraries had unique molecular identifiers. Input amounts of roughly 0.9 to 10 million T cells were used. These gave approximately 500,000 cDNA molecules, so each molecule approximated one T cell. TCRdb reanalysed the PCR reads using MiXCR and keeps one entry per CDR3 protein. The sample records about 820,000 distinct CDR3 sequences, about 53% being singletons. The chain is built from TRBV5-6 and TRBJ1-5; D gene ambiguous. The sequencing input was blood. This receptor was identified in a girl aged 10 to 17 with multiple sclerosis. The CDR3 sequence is CASSLGVGNQPQHF. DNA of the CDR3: TGTGCCAGCAGCTTGGGCGTCGGCAATCAGCCCCAGCATTTT. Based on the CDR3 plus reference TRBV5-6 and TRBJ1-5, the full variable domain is DAGVTQSPTHLIKTRGQQVTLRCSPKSGHDTVSWYQQALGQGPQFIFQYYEEEERQRGNFPDRFSGHQFPNYSSELNVNALLLGDSALYLCASSLGVGNQPQHFGDGTRLSIL.